The TCR beta chain described here comes from a study of T cell repertoires in cytomegalovirus infection. Turning to the study itself: Matching HLA type and CMV infection were both indicated by public TCR beta signatures.

Study-level points and caveats: The ex vivo response showed dominance by HLA-C-restricted CMV-specific TCR beta clonotypes. Accumulated public TCR beta family frequency recognized individuals carrying CMV together with the relevant HLA.

TCRdb reprocessed the reads with MiXCR, giving one entry per CDR3 protein. Among some 400,000 distinct CDR3 sequences, 15% to 20% were seen once, and the ten largest hold about 10%. This clonotype was detected ten times or more. Its specificity is unknown. The sequence derives from a human donor in good health (CMV status not recorded). Some clones in this sample may be carry-over from other donors' samples. Material for sequencing was PBMCs.

CDR3 DNA sequence: TGTGCCAGCAGCTTCGGGGGGCCCCAAGAGACCCAGTACTTC. As protein: CASSFGGPQETQYF. The rearrangement uses TRBV7-2 and TRBJ2-5, with D possibly matching TRBD2 (7 bases). The germline V gene has CDR1 SGHTA and CDR2 FQGNSA. The CDR3 totals 14 residues. Trimming left V 3 bases short and J 1 base short, with 9 bases between.